These T cell receptor beta chains were read from a single sample in a study of long-term antiretroviral therapy in people with HIV. This table comes from immunoSEQ multiplex PCR, and its TCRdb copy is limited to in-frame clones, with some not included. Seen here are 25,000 to 35,000 clones, almost 95% observed once, and the top ten hold less than 3%. This sample comprised unsorted PBMCs, obtained roughly 7.1 years after starting antiretroviral therapy. Receptor source: a man in his forties or fifties with HIV. Each CDR3 is given with its conserved first and last residue. A D gene is named only where the DNA matches it firmly. Clone sizes are given selectively: once, few, many, or a class where the clone is expanded.

d_gene,j_gene,abundance,v_gene,CDR3aa,CDR3nt
TRBD1,TRBJ1-6,NA,TRBV5-6,CASSLPGQGNSPLHF,TGTGCCAGCAGCTTGCCGGGACAGGGAAATTCACCCCTCCACTTT
NA,TRBJ1-2,NA,TRBV10-3,CATGQNYGYTF,TGTGCCACCGGACAAAACTATGGCTACACCTTC
NA,TRBJ2-7,NA,TRBV7-6,CASSLRGAASEQYF,TGTGCCAGCAGCTTGCGGGGAGCGGCCTCCGAGCAGTACTTC
NA,TRBJ1-1,NA,TRBV2,CASSGQLNTEAFF,TGTGCCAGCAGTGGACAGTTGAACACTGAAGCTTTCTTT
TRBD1,TRBJ1-1,NA,TRBV2,CASRTTGGGTEAFF,TGTGCCAGCAGGACGACAGGGGGTGGCACTGAAGCTTTCTTT
TRBD2,TRBJ2-3,NA,TRBV4-1,CASSQEPSGTGTDTQYF,TGCGCCAGCAGCCAAGAGCCTAGCGGTACTGGCACAGATACGCAGTATTTT
NA,TRBJ1-6,NA,TRBV6-6,CASSYSPTDYNSPLHF,TGTGCCAGCAGTTACTCGCCGACAGATTATAATTCACCCCTCCACTTT
NA,TRBJ1-2,NA,TRBV9,CASSVASGSNYGYTF,TGTGCCAGCAGCGTAGCGAGCGGCTCTAACTATGGCTACACCTTC
NA,TRBJ2-7,NA,TRBV11-3,CASSHGQSYEQYF,TGTGCCAGCAGCCATGGACAGTCCTACGAGCAGTACTTC
NA,TRBJ1-1,NA,TRBV7-8,CASSLGWVDTEAFF,TGTGCCAGCAGCTTAGGATGGGTCGACACTGAAGCTTTCTTT
NA,TRBJ1-3,once,TRBV6-6,CASSKGGISGNTIYF,TGTGCCAGCAGTAAGGGAGGGATCTCTGGAAACACCATATATTTT
NA,TRBJ1-1,NA,TRBV30,CAWSPRQRNTEAFF,TGTGCCTGGAGTCCCAGACAGAGGAACACTGAAGCTTTCTTT
NA,TRBJ1-5,NA,TRBV6-6,CASTASNQPQHF,TGTGCCAGCACTGCGAGCAATCAGCCCCAGCATTTT
NA,TRBJ2-7,once,TRBV7-2,CASSQNGEGGRSSYEQYF,TGTGCCAGCAGCCAAAACGGGGAGGGGGGCAGGAGCTCCTACGAGCAGTACTTC
NA,TRBJ2-5,NA,TRBV11-2,CASSLGTLGTETQYF,TGTGCCAGCAGCTTAGGGACCCTAGGTACTGAGACCCAGTACTTC
NA,TRBJ2-3,NA,TRBV15,CATSRDKQGGTDTQYF,TGTGCCACCAGCAGAGATAAGCAGGGTGGCACAGATACGCAGTATTTT
NA,TRBJ1-2,NA,TRBV6-1,CASRTLGAYGYTF,TGTGCCAGCAGAACCCTGGGGGCGTATGGCTACACCTTC
TRBD2,TRBJ2-1,NA,TRBV6-5,CASTPGGTEQFF,TGTGCCAGCACGCCGGGGGGGACCGAGCAGTTCTTC
NA,TRBJ2-6,NA,TRBV7-2,CASSLGLVLTF,TGTGCCAGCAGCTTAGGACTCGTCCTGACTTTC
NA,TRBJ1-2,once,TRBV28,CASTRDRGGVGYGYTF,TGTGCCAGCACCCGGGACCGGGGGGGGGTGGGCTATGGCTACACCTTC
NA,TRBJ1-1,NA,TRBV7-8,CASSPDRDTEAFF,TGTGCCAGCAGTCCTGACCGGGACACTGAAGCTTTCTTT
TRBD2,TRBJ2-3,few,TRBV10-1,CASSAGAGPTDTQYF,TGCGCCAGCAGTGCTGGAGCGGGGCCCACAGATACGCAGTATTTT
TRBD2,TRBJ2-7,NA,TRBV7-3,CASSLWGGSEQYF,TGTGCCAGCAGCTTATGGGGGGGGAGCGAGCAGTACTTC
NA,TRBJ2-3,NA,TRBV9,CASSVEEGTDTQYF,TGTGCCAGCAGCGTAGAGGAGGGCACAGATACGCAGTATTTT
NA,TRBJ2-1,NA,TRBV6-5,CASSYSRAGSYNEQFF,TGTGCCAGCAGTTACTCGAGAGCGGGCTCCTACAATGAGCAGTTCTTC
NA,TRBJ2-3,NA,TRBV20-1,CSARPTDTQYF,TGCAGTGCTAGACCTACAGATACGCAGTATTTT
TRBD1,TRBJ1-1,NA,TRBV27,CASSSVSTGDVNTEAFF,TGTGCCAGCAGTTCAGTATCTACAGGGGATGTGAACACTGAAGCTTTCTTT
NA,TRBJ1-5,NA,TRBV5-6,CASSFYGTNQPQHF,TGTGCCAGCAGCTTTTATGGGACTAATCAGCCCCAGCATTTT
NA,TRBJ2-7,NA,TRBV28,CASSSREVYEQYF,TGTGCCAGCAGTTCCAGGGAGGTATACGAGCAGTACTTC
TRBD1,TRBJ1-6,NA,TRBV4-1,CASSQGGARGRFKSLHF,TGCGCCAGCAGCCAAGGGGGTGCGAGGGGGCGATTTAAGTCCCTCCACTTT
NA,TRBJ2-4,once,TRBV30,CAWSVGVSQGLAIQYF,TGTGCCTGGAGTGTCGGAGTAAGTCAGGGACTGGCCATTCAGTACTTC
TRBD2,TRBJ2-3,NA,TRBV15,CATSRALIWTSGGYTDTQYF,TGTGCCACCAGCAGAGCCCTTATCTGGACTAGCGGGGGCTACACAGATACGCAGTATTTT
NA,TRBJ2-1,NA,TRBV2,CASSESGVGNEQFF,TGTGCCAGCAGTGAATCAGGGGTGGGCAATGAGCAGTTCTTC
NA,TRBJ2-1,NA,TRBV7-3,CASSLTGRANEQFF,TGTGCCAGCAGCTTAACGGGAAGGGCCAATGAGCAGTTCTTC
TRBD1,TRBJ1-4,NA,TRBV28,CASSGMGQGEEKLFF,TGTGCCAGCAGTGGGATGGGACAGGGAGAAGAAAAACTGTTTTTT
NA,TRBJ1-2,once,TRBV4-3,CASSQDRGGNYGYTF,TGCGCCAGCAGCCAAGACCGGGGCGGGAACTATGGCTACACCTTC
NA,TRBJ2-3,NA,TRBV14,CASGHTDTQYF,TGTGCCAGCGGACACACAGATACGCAGTATTTT
NA,TRBJ2-7,NA,TRBV6-1,CASSEALHLYEQYF,TGTGCCAGCAGTGAAGCTCTGCATTTGTACGAGCAGTACTTC
NA,TRBJ2-7,NA,TRBV11-2,CASSLQGSVNEQYF,TGTGCCAGCAGCTTACAGGGTTCGGTAAACGAGCAGTACTTC
NA,TRBJ2-1,NA,TRBV4-1,CASSQVPGPNNEQFF,TGCGCCAGCAGCCAAGTACCTGGCCCCAACAATGAGCAGTTCTTC
NA,TRBJ2-3,NA,TRBV6-1,CASSSAYDTDTQYF,TGTGCCAGCAGTAGCGCTTATGACACAGATACGCAGTATTTT
NA,TRBJ2-2,NA,TRBV4-3,CASSQGSTHTGELFF,TGCGCCAGCAGCCAAGGTAGTACCCACACCGGGGAGCTGTTTTTT
TRBD1,TRBJ2-2,NA,TRBV5-4,CASHPTAGGLPNTGELFF,TGTGCCAGCCACCCCACTGCAGGGGGCCTACCGAACACCGGGGAGCTGTTTTTT
TRBD1,TRBJ2-7,NA,TRBV10-1,CASSEQQTGFEQYF,TGCGCCAGCAGTGAGCAGCAGACAGGGTTCGAGCAGTACTTC
NA,TRBJ2-3,NA,TRBV5-6,CASSLAWTAGTDTQYF,TGTGCCAGCAGCTTGGCCTGGACAGCGGGCACAGATACGCAGTATTTT
TRBD2,TRBJ2-7,NA,TRBV9,CASSVGGGGQRQYF,TGTGCCAGCAGCGTAGGAGGCGGGGGGCAAAGGCAGTACTTC
TRBD2,TRBJ2-3,NA,TRBV29-1,CSVEAGPSTDTQYF,TGCAGCGTCGAAGCGGGACCTAGCACAGATACGCAGTATTTT
NA,TRBJ2-7,NA,TRBV5-8,CASSFRRGLYEQYF,TGTGCCAGCAGCTTCCGCAGGGGCCTCTACGAGCAGTACTTC
TRBD1,TRBJ2-3,NA,TRBV4-3,CASSQDGGQGTDTQYF,TGCGCCAGCAGCCAAGATGGGGGACAGGGCACAGATACGCAGTATTTT
NA,TRBJ2-5,NA,TRBV11-2,CASSRDSRETQYF,TGTGCCAGCAGCCGAGACAGCCGAGAGACCCAGTACTTC
NA,TRBJ2-5,NA,TRBV5-4,CASSLFGGGQVETQYF,TGTGCCAGCAGCTTGTTCGGGGGCGGCCAAGTAGAGACCCAGTACTTC
TRBD1,TRBJ1-4,NA,TRBV2,CASRWTGAGEKLFF,TGTGCCAGCAGGTGGACAGGGGCGGGCGAAAAACTGTTTTTT
NA,TRBJ2-3,NA,TRBV7-8,CASRSSWDTQYF,TGTGCCAGCAGAAGTAGCTGGGATACGCAGTATTTT
NA,TRBJ2-1,NA,TRBV4-3,CASSQDRGTTVYEQFF,TGCGCCAGCAGCCAAGATCGAGGCACCACGGTCTATGAGCAGTTCTTC
TRBD2,TRBJ2-3,NA,TRBV7-6,CASSYLLAGGPGTDTQYF,TGTGCCAGCAGCTACCTCCTAGCGGGGGGGCCGGGCACAGATACGCAGTATTTT